This record concerns one T cell receptor beta chain sequence. The entry originates in a study of blood T cell repertoires in COVID-19. Participants, about 18 to 90 years old, spanned fewer than 30 US areas. Assay used: immunoSEQ multiplex PCR; TCRdb lists only in-frame clones, some missing. Here the sample spans roughly 200,000 clones, about 83% being singletons. Source material: PBMCs or T cells enriched from blood (not recorded which). The TCR was taken from a woman between 50 and 59 years old who had been exposed to COVID-19.

The CDR3 sequence is CASGTWSRVYGYTF. CDR3 nucleotide sequence: TGTGCCAGCGGAACATGGAGCAGGGTCTATGGCTACACCTTC. The gene calls are TRBV6-6 and TRBJ1-2, with a possible D match to TRBD1 (5 bases). The CDR3 covers 14 residues. V lost 8 bases and J 4 bases, leaving 17 bases between the germline ends. Germline V gene lookup returns CDR1 MNHNY and CDR2 SVGAGI (reference sequence).